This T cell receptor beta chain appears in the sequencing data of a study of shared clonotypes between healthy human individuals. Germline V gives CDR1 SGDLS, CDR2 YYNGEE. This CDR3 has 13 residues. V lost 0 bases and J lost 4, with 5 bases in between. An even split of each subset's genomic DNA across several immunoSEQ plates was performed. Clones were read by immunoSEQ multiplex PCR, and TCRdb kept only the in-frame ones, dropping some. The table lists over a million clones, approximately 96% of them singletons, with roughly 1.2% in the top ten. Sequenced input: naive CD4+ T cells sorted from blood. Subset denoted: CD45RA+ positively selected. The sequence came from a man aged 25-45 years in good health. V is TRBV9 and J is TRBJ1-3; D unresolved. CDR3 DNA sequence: TGTGCCAGCAGCGTAGATACAGGAAACACCATATATTTT. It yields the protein CASSVDTGNTIYF.